The entry that follows covers one TCR beta chain sequence. The sample comes from a study of T cell repertoires in cytomegalovirus infection. Study in general: It can be stated that public TCR beta signatures indicated CMV infection as well as a matching HLA type.

TCRdb re-called the reads with MiXCR, one entry per CDR3 protein. The table has more than 200,000 distinct CDR3 sequences, roughly 10% seen once; the top ten hold approximately 16%. This CDR3 spans 16 amino acids. Trimming took 4 bases from V and 0 from J; bases not matched to a gene: 6. The germline V gene encodes CDR1 LNHDA and CDR2 SQIVND (reference sequence). The chain recombines TRBV19 with TRBJ1-3, with TRBD1 identical over 7 bases. The source of this sequence is a human donor in good health (CMV status not recorded). Some clones in this sample may be carry-over from other donors' samples. Sequenced input: PBMCs. Here the CDR3 DNA reads TGTGCCAGTAGTACCGGACAGGTCCTCTCTGGAAACACCATATATTTT. Encoded protein: CASSTGQVLSGNTIYF.